These 3 T cell receptor beta chains came from one sample sequenced in a study of identical twins. TCRdb itself ran the 5' RACE reads through MiXCR, one entry per CDR3 protein. This sample yields just under 550,000 distinct CDR3 sequences, of which around 15% are seen a single time; roughly 0.42% belongs to the top ten. These sequences were also reported in another study, on yellow fever vaccine responses in identical twins.

The sequenced sample was CD4+ T cells sorted from blood. The receptors here all came from a woman aged 18-29 years in good health.

The sample holds a few counts of this clonotype. The chain links TRBV29-1 to TRBJ2-5; 7 bases map to TRBD2. From germline, CDR1 is SQVTM and CDR2 ANQGSEA. This CDR3 is built from 14 residues. The CDR3 DNA sequence: TGCAGTGGGCGAGCGGGAAACCCTCAAGAGACCCAGTACTTC. Its protein is CSGRAGNPQETQYF.

CDR3 in amino acids: CASSRTSGSADPSYNEQFF. The CDR3 DNA reads TGTGCCAGCAGCCGGACTAGCGGGAGCGCCGACCCCTCCTACAATGAGCAGTTCTTC. The chain is built from TRBV11-1 and TRBJ2-1, with 13 bases aligning to TRBD2. Per germline, CDR1 SGHAT and CDR2 FQDESV (reference sequence). There are 19 residues in the CDR3. V shed 5 bases, J shed 0 bases, and the junction held 10 bases outside the gene matches.

The chain couples TRBV7-8 to TRBJ2-7, with 12 bases lining up with TRBD2. CDR1 SGHVS and CDR2 FQNEAQ come from the germline V gene. The CDR3 loop spans 16 amino acids. Unmatched junction bases numbered 4, after V lost 1 base and J lost 3 bases. CDR3 region: CASSLGRLAGDYEQYV. In DNA, the CDR3 is TGTGCCAGCAGCTTAGGGCGACTAGCGGGGGACTACGAGCAGTACGTC.